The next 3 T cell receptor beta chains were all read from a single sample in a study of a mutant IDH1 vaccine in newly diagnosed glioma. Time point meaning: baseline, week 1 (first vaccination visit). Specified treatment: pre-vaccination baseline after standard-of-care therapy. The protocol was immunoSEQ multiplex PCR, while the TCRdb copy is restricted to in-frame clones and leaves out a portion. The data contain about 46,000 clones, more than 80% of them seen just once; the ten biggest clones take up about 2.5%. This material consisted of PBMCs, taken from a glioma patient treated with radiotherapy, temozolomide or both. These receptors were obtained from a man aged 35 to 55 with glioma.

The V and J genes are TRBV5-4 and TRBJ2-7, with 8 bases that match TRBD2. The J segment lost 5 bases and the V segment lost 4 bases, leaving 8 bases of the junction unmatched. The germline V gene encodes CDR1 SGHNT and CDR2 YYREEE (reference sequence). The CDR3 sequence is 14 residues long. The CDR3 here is CASSRERETDEQYF. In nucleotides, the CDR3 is TGTGCCAGCAGCCGAGAGCGGGAGACGGACGAGCAGTACTTC.

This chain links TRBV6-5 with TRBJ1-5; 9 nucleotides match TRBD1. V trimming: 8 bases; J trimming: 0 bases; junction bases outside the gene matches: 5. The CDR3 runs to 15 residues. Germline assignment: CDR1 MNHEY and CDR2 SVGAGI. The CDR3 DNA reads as TGTGCCAGCGGACAGGGGATCTATAGCAATCAGCCCCAGCATTTT. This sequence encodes CASGQGIYSNQPQHF.

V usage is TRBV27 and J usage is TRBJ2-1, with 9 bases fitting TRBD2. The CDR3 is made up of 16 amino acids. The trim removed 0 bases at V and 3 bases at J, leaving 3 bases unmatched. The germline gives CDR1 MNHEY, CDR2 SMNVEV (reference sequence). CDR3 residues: CASSLSELAGYNEQFF. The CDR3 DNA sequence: TGTGCCAGCAGTTTATCGGAACTAGCGGGCTACAATGAGCAGTTCTTC.